Below are 3 T cell receptor beta chains sequenced from a single sample in a study of beta chain features in type 1 diabetes. Regarding the study as a whole: People with Type 1 diabetes carried modestly yet significantly shorter TCRB CDR3s in all four CD4+ subsets.

Investigators reverse transcribed all isolated RNA, so they sequenced expressed TCRB transcripts. The method was immunoSEQ multiplex PCR; TCRdb's version includes in-frame clones alone and lacks a portion of them. The sample includes about 230,000 clones, approximately 16% of them seen just once. These TCRs' antigens remain unknown. The sequencing input was naive CD4+ T cells from blood. The receptors here all came from a man aged 30 to 39 with type 1 diabetes.

This clone was observed a handful of times. The chain recombines TRBV14 with TRBJ2-1; the match to TRBD2 covers 7 bases. The germline CDR1 and CDR2 sequences are SGHDN and FVKESK. V gave up 0 bases and J gave up 10 bases; unmatched junction bases: 6. This CDR3 is 14 amino acids long. CDR3 in amino acids: CASSQDQAAGEQFF. CDR3 in DNA: TGTGCCAGCAGCCAAGATCAAGCAGCGGGGGAGCAGTTCTTC.

This clone was detected only a few times. V usage is TRBV4-3 and J usage is TRBJ2-3; TRBD2 agrees at 11 bases. Per the germline V gene, CDR1 is LGHNA and CDR2 is YSLEER. J was trimmed by 3 bases and V by 8 bases; bases with no gene match: 7. The CDR3 runs to 15 residues. The CDR3 sequence: CASQSLAGGTDTQYF. In DNA, the CDR3 is TGCGCCAGCCAGTCCCTAGCGGGAGGTACAGATACGCAGTATTTT.

This clone has more than one count but fewer than ten. The CDR3 DNA reads TGTGCCAGCAGCACCCGGACAGGAACTAATGAAAAACTGTTTTTT. It is translated as CASSTRTGTNEKLFF. The rearrangement links TRBV7-2 to TRBJ1-4, with TRBD1 matching over 7 bases. Germline V gives CDR1 SGHTA, CDR2 FQGNSA. Losses at the gene ends were 5 bases for V and 1 base for J; bases not matched to a gene: 4. The CDR3 totals 15 residues. The full variable domain, rest sourced from reference TRBV7-2 and TRBJ1-4, is GAGVSQSPSNKVTEKGKDVELRCDPISGHTALYWYRQSLGQGLEFLIYFQGNSAPDKSGLPSDRFSAERTGGSVSTLTIQRTQQEDSAVYLCASSTRTGTNEKLFFGSGTQLSVL.